A single sample is the source of the 24 T cell receptor beta chains below, sequenced in a study of T-cell memory formation after mild COVID-19. In TCRdb, the 5' RACE reads were re-called with MiXCR into one record per CDR3 protein. The profile covers 300,000 to 400,000 distinct CDR3 sequences, with around 27% appearing a single time and about 13% taken by the ten largest. What was sequenced was PBMCs or a T cell subset sorted from them (not recorded which). All receptors derive from an adult woman who had mild COVID-19 (a few samples of this study predate the infection). Cell type and time point are not known.

The sample holds a few counts of this clonotype. The V and J genes are TRBV7-8 and TRBJ2-5, with no clear D. Trimming stripped 3 bases from V and 1 base from J, with 6 bases between. CDR3 length equals 13 residues. CDR1 is SGHVS, CDR2 FQNEAQ, per germline. The CDR3 region has the DNA TGTGCCAGCAGCTTTTACGGCCAAGAGACCCAGTACTTC. Residues: CASSFYGQETQYF.

This clonotype was seen more than once but under ten times. The V and J genes are TRBV7-9 and TRBJ1-1; D may be TRBD1 (5 bases). Trimming pared 7 bases from V and 4 bases from J, leaving 16 bases between. CDR3 size: 14 residues. From germline, CDR1 is SEHNR and CDR2 FQNEAQ (reference sequence). CDR3 loop: CASTAGQGVTEAFF. For the CDR3, the DNA is TGTGCCAGCACCGCTGGGCAGGGCGTCACTGAAGCTTTCTTT.

This clonotype was seen repeatedly, ten times or more. The chain uses TRBV12-3 or TRBV12-4 and TRBJ2-2; the match to TRBD2 covers 13 bases. With V trimmed by 4 bases and J by 5 bases, 19 bases remained unmatched. This CDR3 region has 21 residues. CDR3 loop: CASSSRRGLAGVPKKTGELFF. The CDR3 coding sequence is TGTGCCAGCAGTTCCCGGAGAGGACTAGCGGGGGTCCCAAAAAAGACCGGGGAGCTGTTTTTT.

Only a few counts were recorded for this clonotype. The chain uses TRBV4-1 and TRBJ2-7, with 7 positions matching TRBD1. Trimming at V came to 6 bases and at J to 2 bases, leaving 10 bases not matched to a gene. The CDR3 loop spans 15 amino acids. Per germline, CDR1 MGHRA and CDR2 YSYEKL. The CDR3: CASRARTGGTYEQYF. The CDR3 DNA follows: TGCGCCAGCAGGGCTAGGACAGGCGGCACCTACGAGCAGTACTTC.

As DNA, the CDR3 is TGTGCCAGCAGCCAAGAGAGGGACGGGCGATTCTATGGCTACACCTTC. Amino acid sequence: CASSQERDGRFYGYTF. This chain uses TRBV4-2 with TRBJ1-2; D is possibly TRBD1 (5 bases). The CDR3 consists of 16 residues. Germline V gives CDR1 LGHNA, CDR2 YNFKEQ. V was cut by 0 bases and J by 4 bases, with 15 bases left in between.

The chain combines TRBV12-3 or TRBV12-4 with TRBJ1-2; D is unclear. Between the trimmed V and J ends, which lost 2 bases and 6 bases, there was a span of 13 bases. The CDR3 covers 14 residues. DNA for the CDR3: TGTGCCAGCAGTTTATGGTCAGGCGGTGATGGCTACACCTTC. Amino acid sequence: CASSLWSGGDGYTF.

The chain uses TRBV18 and TRBJ2-6; D not resolved. Germline V gene lookup returns CDR1 KGHSH and CDR2 LQKENI. The CDR3 loop spans 15 amino acids. The V end was cut by 0 bases, the J end by 5 bases, with 8 bases between. CDR3 amino acids: CASSPPGSWANVLTF. CDR3 nucleotides: TGTGCCAGCTCACCACCAGGATCTTGGGCCAACGTCCTGACTTTC.

The chain combines TRBV7-9 with TRBJ2-7, with 10 bases fitting TRBD1. The V gene's germline CDR1 is SEHNR and CDR2 FQNEAQ (reference sequence). The CDR3 runs 17 residues. J gave up 3 bases and V 5 bases, and 13 bases lay outside the gene matches. The CDR3 loop is CASSLRPGTGEIYEQYF. The CDR3 bases are TGTGCCAGCAGCCTGAGACCCGGGACAGGGGAAATCTACGAGCAGTACTTC.

This clonotype was detected only a few times. This chain uses TRBV12-3 or TRBV12-4 with TRBJ2-3; 7 positions match TRBD2. V gave up 5 bases and J gave up 0 bases; unmatched junction bases: 5. The CDR3 loop spans 15 amino acids. CDR3 in amino acids: CASSPSGTSTDTQYF. The CDR3, as DNA: TGTGCCAGCAGTCCTAGCGGAACTAGCACAGATACGCAGTATTTT.

This clonotype was seen only a few times. This chain joins TRBV6-6 and TRBJ2-5; TRBD2 is a possible D gene (6 bases). Trimming removed 5 bases from V and 5 bases from J, with 12 bases in between. Germline CDR1 reads MNHNY; CDR2 reads SVGAGI (reference sequence). The CDR3 totals 13 residues. Here the CDR3 reads CASSQGLMETQYF. The CDR3 DNA is TGTGCCAGCAGTCAGGGACTGATGGAGACCCAGTACTTC.

The V and J genes are TRBV7-9 and TRBJ2-7; TRBD1 matches 7 bases. CDR1 SEHNR and CDR2 FQNEAQ come from the germline V gene (reference sequence). The CDR3 contains 14 residues. Germline trimming cut 5 bases from V and 6 bases from J; bases unmatched to any gene: 10. This chain's CDR3 is CASSQYRGQGEQYF. Here the CDR3 DNA reads TGTGCCAGCAGCCAGTACAGGGGACAAGGCGAGCAGTACTTC.

The chain uses TRBV21-1 and TRBJ2-5; the table assigns TRBD1, which was not confirmed against the DNA. TRBV21-1 is a pseudogene. CDR3 length: 15 residues. DNA for the CDR3: TGTGCCAGCAGCAAAGAGGGTCAGGGCCAAGAGACCCAGTACTTC. Protein sequence: CASSKEGQGQETQYF.

V is TRBV29-1 and J is TRBJ2-3; D is ambiguous. Germline CDR1 reads SQVTM; CDR2 reads ANQGSEA. This CDR3 has 15 amino acids. V was shortened by 3 bases and J by 2 bases, with 15 bases between the two germline ends. The CDR3 reads CSVDRSWTVTDTQYF. CDR3 in DNA: TGCAGCGTTGATAGAAGCTGGACGGTCACAGATACGCAGTATTTT.

This chain joins TRBV5-1 and TRBJ2-1, with a tentative D call TRBD1 (5 bases). V was clipped by 1 base and J by 0 bases, with 14 bases between them. From germline, CDR1 is SGHRS and CDR2 YFSETQ. The CDR3 spans 17 residues. CDR3 DNA sequence: TGCGCCAGCAGCTTGTGGTCAGGGCAAAGCTCCTACAATGAGCAGTTCTTC. Its translation: CASSLWSGQSSYNEQFF.

This clonotype has only a few counts. This chain links TRBV5-1 with TRBJ2-1; D perhaps matches TRBD1 (7 bases). The CDR3 is 14 amino acids. Germline values: CDR1 SGHRS, CDR2 YFSETQ. Trimming took off 4 bases at V and 6 bases at J, with 14 bases between the two ends. In nucleotides, the CDR3 is TGCGCCAGCAGCCCCCAGGGGGAGGCCAATGAGCAGTTCTTC. Translation gives CASSPQGEANEQFF.

CDR3 sequence (DNA): TGTGCCAGTAGTATACGCGAACAAGAGACCCAGTACTTC. Protein: CASSIREQETQYF. J is TRBJ2-5 and V is TRBV19; D call uncertain. Germline-derived CDR1 and CDR2 are LNHDA and SQIVND (reference sequence). The CDR3 sequence is 13 residues long. The V and J ends lost 2 bases and 2 bases respectively, with 6 bases between them.

This sequence joins TRBV29-1 and TRBJ2-5; 15 positions match TRBD2. The CDR3 loop spans 17 amino acids. CDR1 and CDR2 (germline): SQVTM, ANQGSEA. Trimming took 5 bases from V and 2 from J; bases not matched to a gene: 9. CDR3 sequence (DNA): TGCAGCGTTCAGGGACTAGCGGGAGGATTACGACAAGAGACCCAGTACTTC. The encoded protein is CSVQGLAGGLRQETQYF.

The chain recombines TRBV11-2 with TRBJ2-5, with 11 bases that match TRBD2. The CDR3 runs to 16 residues. Germline V gene lookup returns CDR1 SGHAT and CDR2 FQNNGV. V lost 5 bases to trimming and J lost 4 bases; unmatched junction nucleotides: 9. CDR3 sequence: CASSRSGTSGRETQYF. CDR3 bases: TGTGCCAGCAGCAGGTCCGGGACTAGCGGTCGAGAGACCCAGTACTTC.

This clonotype was seen more than once but under ten times. The chain links TRBV20-1 to TRBJ2-3; 9 positions agree with TRBD2. Looked up from germline, CDR1 is DFQATT and CDR2 is SNEGSKA (reference sequence). V lost 3 bases to trimming and J lost 2 bases; unmatched junction nucleotides: 9. The CDR3 extends over 16 amino acids. In DNA form, the CDR3 reads TGCAGTGCTAGCAGGACCCTAGCGGGAAACACAGATACGCAGTATTTT. Translation gives CSASRTLAGNTDTQYF.

The chain joins TRBV4-3 to TRBJ1-4; D is uncertain. V lost 1 base and J lost 5, with 11 bases in between. The V gene's germline CDR1 is LGHNA and CDR2 YSLEER. The CDR3 has 15 residues. CDR3: CASSQGSRLNEKLFF. In DNA, the CDR3 is TGCGCCAGCAGCCAAGGATCAAGGTTAAATGAAAAACTGTTTTTT.

The rearrangement links TRBV7-2 to TRBJ2-6; 8 bases agree with TRBD2. Trimming removed 10 bases from V and 3 bases from J; junction bases left unmatched: 11. Germline V gene sequence: CDR1 SGHTA, CDR2 FQGNSA. CDR3 length: 16 amino acids. The CDR3 reads CAIRGREARGANVLTF. The DNA for the CDR3 is TGTGCCATCCGGGGGCGGGAGGCTCGTGGGGCCAACGTCCTGACTTTC.

This clonotype turned up a few times. V is TRBV12-3 or TRBV12-4 and J is TRBJ2-5; 12 bases line up with TRBD2. After removal of 3 bases from V and 6 bases from J, the junction contained 5 bases not matched to a gene. CDR3 length: 15 amino acids. The CDR3 loop is CASSFSSGRAKTQYF. The CDR3 DNA is TGTGCCAGCAGTTTTTCTAGCGGGAGGGCCAAGACCCAGTACTTC.

This clonotype was counted between two and nine times. The chain employs TRBV29-1 and TRBJ1-2; D ambiguous. V was cut by 1 base and J by 3 bases, with 15 bases left in between. The CDR3 runs 15 residues. Per the germline V gene, CDR1 is SQVTM and CDR2 is ANQGSEA. The CDR3 sequence is CSVEGSGSYHYGYTF. The CDR3 DNA is TGCAGCGTTGAAGGGAGCGGGTCCTATCACTATGGCTACACCTTC.

The gene calls are TRBV20-1 and TRBJ2-4; D not certain. V dropped 4 bases and J dropped 2 bases, with 12 bases sitting between them. This CDR3 is built from 14 residues. Germline V lookup: CDR1 DFQATT, CDR2 SNEGSKA (reference sequence). The CDR3 spells CSAIPGPPKNIQYF. In DNA form, the CDR3 reads TGCAGTGCTATTCCGGGCCCCCCCAAAAACATTCAGTACTTC.